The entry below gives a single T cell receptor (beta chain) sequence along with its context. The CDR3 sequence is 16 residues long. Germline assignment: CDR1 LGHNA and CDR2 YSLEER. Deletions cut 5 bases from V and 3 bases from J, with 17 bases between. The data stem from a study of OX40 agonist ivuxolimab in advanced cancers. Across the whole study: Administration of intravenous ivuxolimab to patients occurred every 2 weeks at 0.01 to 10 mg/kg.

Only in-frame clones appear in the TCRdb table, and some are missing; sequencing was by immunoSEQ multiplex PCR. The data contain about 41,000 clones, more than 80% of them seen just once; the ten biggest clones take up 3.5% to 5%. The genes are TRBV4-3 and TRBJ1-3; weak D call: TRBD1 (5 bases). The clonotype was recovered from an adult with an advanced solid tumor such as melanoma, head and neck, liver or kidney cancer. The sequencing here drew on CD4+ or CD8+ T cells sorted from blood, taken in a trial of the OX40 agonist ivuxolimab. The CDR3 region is CASSTQGRSLGNTIYF. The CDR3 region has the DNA TGCGCCAGCAGCACCCAGGGTCGTTCGCTTGGAAACACCATATATTTT.